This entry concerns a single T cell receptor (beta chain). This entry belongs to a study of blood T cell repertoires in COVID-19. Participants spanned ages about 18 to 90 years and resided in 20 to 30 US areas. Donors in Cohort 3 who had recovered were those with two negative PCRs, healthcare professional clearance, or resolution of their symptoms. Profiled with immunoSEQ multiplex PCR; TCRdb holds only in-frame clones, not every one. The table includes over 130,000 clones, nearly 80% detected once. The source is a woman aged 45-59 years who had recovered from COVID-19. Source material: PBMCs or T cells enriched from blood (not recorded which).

The CDR3 loop reads CASSPRPPRSNTGELFF. The CDR3 DNA is TGTGCCAGCTCCCCTCGACCTCCGCGGTCAAACACCGGGGAGCTGTTTTTT. This sequence joins TRBV18 and TRBJ2-2, with unresolved D. V was pared by 6 bases and J by 2 bases, with 19 bases between. Germline V gene lookup returns CDR1 KGHSH and CDR2 LQKENI. The CDR3 covers 17 residues.